These 18 T cell receptor beta chains came from one sample sequenced in a study of Ad26.COV2.S vaccination and SARS-CoV-2 variants. The method was immunoSEQ multiplex PCR; TCRdb's version includes in-frame clones alone and lacks a portion of them. The sample holds approximately 360,000 clones, roughly four fifths seen once. Treatment here: approximately 18 received Ad26.COV2.S at low or high dose, single or two shots; 5 received placebo; per-sample allocation not given. Following the first vaccine or placebo injection, samples were taken on day 63. The starting material was peripheral blood, obtained in a trial of Ad26.COV2.S vaccine versus placebo. The source is a person aged 18-65 years who received the Ad26.COV2.S COVID-19 vaccine or a placebo.

In this sample, this clone turned up once. The V call is TRBV5-1, the J call TRBJ1-5, with D perhaps matching TRBD1 (5 bases). CDR1 is SGHRS and CDR2 is YFSETQ in the germline V gene. Deletions cut 4 bases from V and 2 bases from J, with 7 bases between. The CDR3 totals 13 residues. CDR3 DNA sequence: TGCGCCAGCAGCCCGGGGGGCAATCAGCCCCAGCATTTT. Translation: CASSPGGNQPQHF.

V and J are TRBV4-3 and TRBJ2-7, with D uncertain. CDR3 length equals 16 residues. The V and J ends lost 4 bases and 2 bases respectively, with 18 bases between them. Germline CDR1 reads LGHNA; CDR2 reads YSLEER. The CDR3 DNA sequence: TGCGCCAGCAGCCCGGGCTTCCCCGCATCCCCCTACGAGCAGTACTTC. Its protein product is CASSPGFPASPYEQYF.

The rearrangement uses TRBV28 and TRBJ1-2; D might be TRBD1 (5 bases). The germline V and J ends were trimmed by 6 bases and 6 bases, with 20 bases remaining between them. This CDR3 has 15 residues. Germline loops: CDR1 MDHEN, CDR2 SYDVKM. CDR3 DNA sequence: TGTGCCAGCAGGCCCGAACTAGGCAGGGCCCATGGCTACACCTTC. This translates into CASRPELGRAHGYTF.

This clone showed up just a few times. The chain joins TRBV7-3 to TRBJ2-1; 7 bases line up with TRBD2. Germline V gene lookup returns CDR1 SGHTA and CDR2 FQGTGA. V shed 1 base, J shed 7 bases, and the junction held 7 bases outside the gene matches. The CDR3 has 15 amino acids. The CDR3 sequence is CASSLRDYYQNEQFF. The CDR3 nucleotides are TGTGCCAGCAGCTTAAGGGACTACTATCAGAATGAGCAGTTCTTC.

The chain joins TRBV9 to TRBJ2-3; 10 positions agree with TRBD2. The CDR3 is 16 amino acids. The J segment lost 0 bases and the V segment lost 3 bases, leaving 4 bases of the junction unmatched. Germline V gene lookup returns CDR1 SGDLS and CDR2 YYNGEE. The CDR3 here is CASSAHSGGSTDTQYF. In nucleotides, the CDR3 is TGTGCCAGCAGCGCCCATAGCGGGGGGAGCACAGATACGCAGTATTTT.

The J gene is TRBJ1-2, the V gene TRBV29-1; 8 bases line up with TRBD1. Per germline, CDR1 SQVTM and CDR2 ANQGSEA. The CDR3 loop spans 13 amino acids. With V trimmed by 4 bases and J by 10 bases, 11 bases remained unmatched. The DNA of the CDR3 is TGCAGCGTTGGTGTCGGACAGGGAGGAGACTACACCTTC. Translating gives CSVGVGQGGDYTF.

V and J are TRBV7-3 and TRBJ2-3, with 7 bases fitting TRBD2. This CDR3 is built from 16 residues. CDR1 and CDR2 from the germline V gene are SGHTA and FQGTGA. J was trimmed by 2 bases and V by 0 bases; bases with no gene match: 5. CDR3 sequence: CASSLTSSGYTDTQYF. In nucleotides, the CDR3 is TGTGCCAGCAGCTTAACGTCTAGCGGATACACAGATACGCAGTATTTT.

The chain is built from TRBV5-8 and TRBJ2-3; the match to TRBD2 covers 8 bases. The V and J ends lost 0 bases and 1 base, in that order; junction bases with no gene match: 4. The CDR3 loop spans 16 amino acids. Germline CDR1 is SGHTS and CDR2 is YDEGEE. CDR3 amino acids: CASSLVAGGRTDTQYF. The CDR3 DNA reads as TGTGCCAGCAGCTTGGTGGCGGGGGGCCGCACAGATACGCAGTATTTT.

V gene TRBV27 combines with J gene TRBJ1-3; possibly TRBD1 for D (5 bases). Looked up from germline, CDR1 is MNHEY and CDR2 is SMNVEV (reference sequence). Between the trimmed V and J ends, which lost 3 bases and 0 bases, there was a span of 15 bases. The CDR3 has 17 residues. For the CDR3, the DNA is TGTGCCAGCAGTTTGAGTATGTGGGACGGCTCTGGAAACACCATATATTTT. It is translated as CASSLSMWDGSGNTIYF.

The chain uses TRBV7-7 and TRBJ2-7, with a possible D match to TRBD1 (6 bases). In germline, CDR1 is SSHAT, CDR2 FNYEAQ (reference sequence). Trimming removed 10 bases at V and 3 bases at J, with 16 bases between. The CDR3 spans 13 residues. The DNA of the CDR3 is TGTGCCACGATAACAGGGTTCCACTACGAGCAGTACTTC. This gives the protein CATITGFHYEQYF.

The CDR3 spells CASSFRDAGSSYNEQFF. CDR3 in DNA: TGTGCCAGCAGCTTCCGGGACGCCGGATCCTCCTACAATGAGCAGTTCTTC. The genes are TRBV7-9 and TRBJ2-1; D might be TRBD1 or TRBD2, each matching 5 bases. CDR3 length: 17 amino acids. Germline CDR1 SEHNR, CDR2 FQNEAQ (reference sequence). Trimming cost V 3 bases and J 0 bases, with 15 bases left between them.

The V call is TRBV11-3, the J call TRBJ2-3; no clear D gene. Germline assignment: CDR1 SGHNT and CDR2 YENEEA. V was trimmed by 5 bases and J by 4 bases, leaving 7 bases between them. There are 12 residues in the CDR3. The CDR3, as DNA: TGTGCCAGCAGCCTCAGATCAGATACGCAGTATTTT. It encodes CASSLRSDTQYF.

The V gene is TRBV10-2, the J gene TRBJ2-7; tentative D call: TRBD2 (6 bases). CDR1 and CDR2 from the germline V gene are WSHSY and SAAADI. The CDR3 has 14 amino acids. V was clipped by 5 bases and J by 0 bases, with 11 bases between them. The CDR3 is CASSRDLSSYEQYF. Here the CDR3 DNA reads TGCGCCAGCAGTCGGGACTTGAGCTCCTACGAGCAGTACTTC.

The CDR3: CASSKMRQGSTNPGELFF. The CDR3, as DNA: TGTGCCAGCAGTAAAATGAGACAGGGGTCAACAAACCCCGGGGAGCTGTTTTTT. The gene calls are TRBV2 and TRBJ2-2, with TRBD1 identical over 8 bases. The CDR3 spans 18 residues. V was pared by 5 bases and J by 6 bases, with 17 bases of the junction left unmatched. Germline V lookup: CDR1 SNHLY, CDR2 FYNNEI.

The chain links TRBV6-5 to TRBJ1-5; D perhaps matches TRBD1 (6 bases). V lost 4 bases and J lost 4, with 14 bases in between. Germline V gives CDR1 MNHEY, CDR2 SVGAGI. The CDR3 has 15 amino acids. CDR3: CASSSTGARNQPQHF. The DNA of the CDR3 is TGTGCCAGCAGTTCTACGGGGGCGAGAAATCAGCCCCAGCATTTT.

This rearrangement joins TRBV6-5 to TRBJ2-7; 8 nucleotides align to TRBD2. Germline V gene lookup returns CDR1 MNHEY and CDR2 SVGAGI. The CDR3 runs to 14 residues. The V segment lost 11 bases and the J segment 3 bases; nucleotides outside the gene matches: 12. CDR3 bases: TGTGCCGTGTCGGGTAGCGGGACGATCTACGAGCAGTACTTC. It is translated as CAVSGSGTIYEQYF.

This clone was observed a few times. The chain recombines TRBV3-1 (or the pseudogene TRBV3-2) with TRBJ2-1, with 9 bases lining up with TRBD2. After removal of 4 bases from V and 5 bases from J, the junction contained 3 bases not matched to a gene. Germline-derived CDR1 and CDR2 are LGHDT and YNNKEL (reference sequence). The CDR3 totals 14 residues. This chain's CDR3 is CASSLAGGDNEQFF. The CDR3, as DNA: TGTGCCAGCAGCCTGGCGGGAGGGGACAATGAGCAGTTCTTC.

The chain has TRBV19 and TRBJ1-3; D remains ambiguous. Germline V CDR1 and CDR2: LNHDA, SQIVND (reference sequence). V was shortened by 1 base and J by 0 bases, with 7 bases between the two germline ends. This CDR3 comprises 15 residues. CDR3 nucleotides: TGTGCCAGTAGTATAGGGTCCTCCTCTGGAAACACCATATATTTT. This codes for CASSIGSSSGNTIYF.